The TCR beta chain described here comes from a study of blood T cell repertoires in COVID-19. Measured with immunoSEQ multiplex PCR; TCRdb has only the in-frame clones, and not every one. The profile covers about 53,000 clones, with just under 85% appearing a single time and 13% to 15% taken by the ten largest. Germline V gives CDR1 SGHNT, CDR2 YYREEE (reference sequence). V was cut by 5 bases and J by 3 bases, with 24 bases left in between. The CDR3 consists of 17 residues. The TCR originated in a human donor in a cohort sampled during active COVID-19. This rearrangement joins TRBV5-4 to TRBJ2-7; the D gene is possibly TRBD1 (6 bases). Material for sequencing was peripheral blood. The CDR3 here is CASSYSESFRGGYEQYF. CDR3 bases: TGTGCCAGCAGTTACTCCGAATCCTTTCGAGGGGGCTACGAGCAGTACTTC.